What follows are 23 T cell receptor beta chains derived from one specimen sequenced in a study of cytomegalovirus exposure and HLA in healthy donors. PCR used 60 Vbeta primers and 13 Jbeta primers. Generated by immunoSEQ multiplex PCR, the TCRdb table keeps only in-frame clones and is missing some. The table records approximately 140,000 clones, roughly 80% of them present only once. Material for sequencing was PBMCs. These receptors originate from a man aged 40-55 years in good health and CMV-seropositive.

The V gene is TRBV5-4, the J gene TRBJ2-7, with a possible D match to TRBD1 (5 bases). Germline CDR1 SGHNT, CDR2 YYREEE (reference sequence). The CDR3 length is 14 residues. V dropped 0 bases and J dropped 1 base, with 8 bases sitting between them. The CDR3, as DNA: TGTGCCAGCAGCTTGGTAGACAGATCCTACGAGCAGTACTTC. Translation: CASSLVDRSYEQYF.

The V and J genes are TRBV11-2 and TRBJ2-3; D may be TRBD1 (6 bases). CDR3 length: 15 amino acids. CDR1 SGHAT and CDR2 FQNNGV come from the germline V gene. V lost 2 bases to trimming and J lost 3 bases, with 12 bases between them. CDR3 DNA: TGTGCCAGCAGCTTATTGAGGGGGAGTACAGATACGCAGTATTTT. This gives the protein CASSLLRGSTDTQYF.

In this sample, this clone turned up many times. J is TRBJ1-3 and V is TRBV4-1; no clear D gene. The CDR3 has 17 residues. V was pared by 1 base and J by 0 bases, with 13 bases between. Germline loops: CDR1 MGHRA, CDR2 YSYEKL. CDR3 sequence reads: CASSQGRALSSGNTIYF. DNA of the CDR3: TGCGCCAGCAGCCAAGGGAGGGCGTTAAGCTCTGGAAACACCATATATTTT.

The chain recombines TRBV7-2 with TRBJ1-6; weak D call: TRBD1 (6 bases). The CDR3 extends over 14 amino acids. The germline V and J ends were trimmed by 2 bases and 10 bases, with 12 bases remaining between them. Germline V lookup: CDR1 SGHTA, CDR2 FQGNSA. In DNA, the CDR3 is TGTGCCAGCAGCTTACTACAGGGCTCCTCACCCCTCCACTTT. Protein sequence: CASSLLQGSSPLHF.

The DNA of the CDR3 is TGTGCCAGTAGCCGGGACAGGGGCGTAACTGAAGCTTTCTTT. Protein sequence: CASSRDRGVTEAFF. The chain employs TRBV19 and TRBJ1-1, with TRBD1 identical over 10 bases. V lost 6 bases, J lost 5 bases, and 6 bases stayed unmatched. The germline CDR1 and CDR2 sequences are LNHDA and SQIVND (reference sequence). The CDR3 extends over 14 amino acids. The full variable domain, its missing parts supplied by reference TRBV19 and TRBJ1-1, is DGGITQSPKYLFRKEGQNVTLSCEQNLNHDAMYWYRQDPGQGLRLIYYSQIVNDFQKGDIAEGYSVSREKKESFPLTVTSAQKNPTAFYLCASSRDRGVTEAFFGQGTRLTVV.

V usage is TRBV30 and J usage is TRBJ1-2; D ambiguous. The CDR3 sequence is 13 residues long. The V end was cut by 2 bases, the J end by 7 bases, with 14 bases between. Germline CDR1 and CDR2: GTSNPN and SVGIG (reference sequence). The CDR3 DNA reads TGTGCCTGGAGTTCGGTACTGGTCGGTGGCTACACCTTC. Protein: CAWSSVLVGGYTF. Using reference TRBV30 and TRBJ1-2 for the parts outside the CDR3, the full variable domain is SQTIHQWPATLVQPVGSPLSLECTVEGTSNPNLYWYRQAAGRGLQLLFYSVGIGQISSEVPQNLSASRPQDRQFILSSKKLLLSDSGFYLCAWSSVLVGGYTFGSGTRLTVV.

The genes are TRBV5-4 and TRBJ2-1; perhaps TRBD2 as D (6 bases). Trimming stripped 1 base from V and 4 bases from J, with 12 bases between. Germline assignment: CDR1 SGHNT and CDR2 YYREEE (reference sequence). This CDR3 spans 15 amino acids. The CDR3 DNA is TGTGCCAGCAGCTTGTTGACCGGGGGTTACAATGAGCAGTTCTTC. Its protein is CASSLLTGGYNEQFF.

This chain links TRBV7-8 with TRBJ1-1; 10 nucleotides match TRBD1. V lost 5 bases and J lost 4; bases outside the gene matches: 7. Germline V gene lookup returns CDR1 SGHVS and CDR2 FQNEAQ. This CDR3 has 15 amino acids. The CDR3 region is CASSPRTGGGTEAFF. The CDR3 DNA sequence: TGTGCCAGCAGCCCGCGGACAGGGGGTGGCACTGAAGCTTTCTTT.

The rearrangement links TRBV7-9 to TRBJ2-7; D is unresolved. Germline V gene lookup returns CDR1 SEHNR and CDR2 FQNEAQ (reference sequence). The CDR3 totals 15 residues. Trimming left V 5 bases short and J 3 bases short, with 17 bases between. CDR3 residues: CASSNPLSTNYEQYF. The CDR3 nucleotides are TGTGCCAGCAGCAACCCCTTGTCCACAAACTACGAGCAGTACTTC. The variable domain in full, with the rest retrieved from reference TRBV7-9 and TRBJ2-7, is DTGVSQNPRHKITKRGQNVTFRCDPISEHNRLYWYRQTLGQGPEFLTYFQNEAQLEKSRLLSDRFSAERPKGSFSTLEIQRTEQGDSAMYLCASSNPLSTNYEQYFGPGTRLTVT.

V is TRBV4-3 and J is TRBJ2-7; TRBD2 aligns across 11 bases. With 0 bases clipped from V and 2 bases from J, the junction kept 9 bases outside the gene matches. The CDR3 is made up of 18 amino acids. Germline-derived CDR1 and CDR2 are LGHNA and YSLEER. CDR3 sequence (DNA): TGCGCCAGCAGCCAAGATAGGGCGACTAGCGGGGTAACCTACGAGCAGTACTTC. This sequence encodes CASSQDRATSGVTYEQYF.

The rearrangement links TRBV6-5 to TRBJ2-3; TRBD1 aligns across 8 bases. This CDR3 is 11 amino acids long. Per the germline V gene, CDR1 is MNHEY and CDR2 is SVGAGI. The V segment lost 10 bases and the J segment 11 bases; nucleotides outside the gene matches: 8. The CDR3 loop is CATAQGDRQYF. The CDR3 DNA is TGTGCCACCGCACAGGGGGACAGGCAGTATTTT.

The chain recombines TRBV14 with TRBJ2-1, with D perhaps matching TRBD1 (6 bases). The CDR3 has 16 amino acids. V lost 4 bases and J lost 0, with 13 bases in between. In germline, CDR1 is SGHDN, CDR2 FVKESK. CDR3 in amino acids: CASSPITGISYNEQFF. The CDR3 DNA sequence: TGTGCCAGCAGCCCTATCACAGGGATCTCCTACAATGAGCAGTTCTTC.

V usage is TRBV27 and J usage is TRBJ1-5; D is uncertain. The germline V and J ends were trimmed by 6 bases and 4 bases, with 7 bases remaining between them. Germline CDR1 MNHEY, CDR2 SMNVEV (reference sequence). The CDR3 extends over 12 amino acids. CDR3 DNA: TGTGCCAGCAGCTACCCAAATCAGCCCCAGCATTTT. This translates into CASSYPNQPQHF.

This chain links TRBV9 with TRBJ2-5; 9 bases agree with TRBD1. CDR3 size: 15 residues. The V segment lost 7 bases and the J segment 2 bases; nucleotides outside the gene matches: 9. The V gene's germline CDR1 is SGDLS and CDR2 YYNGEE. CDR3 sequence reads: CASGLGTGTQETQYF. The CDR3 nucleotides are TGTGCCAGCGGCCTTGGGACAGGGACGCAAGAGACCCAGTACTTC.

This CDR3 reads CAWSPTGNYGYTF. The DNA of the CDR3 is TGTGCCTGGAGTCCTACAGGGAACTATGGCTACACCTTC. The gene calls are TRBV30 and TRBJ1-2; tentative D call: TRBD1 (6 bases). The ends were cut back, 2 bases at V and 2 bases at J, with 9 bases in the middle. The length of the CDR3 is 13 residues. Germline lookup yields CDR1 GTSNPN and CDR2 SVGIG (reference sequence).

This clone was observed once. This rearrangement joins TRBV5-1 to TRBJ2-7; D is perhaps TRBD1 (6 bases). This CDR3 spans 18 amino acids. Germline assignment: CDR1 SGHRS and CDR2 YFSETQ. Trimming shortened V by 0 bases and J by 5 bases, and 24 bases separated the two germline ends. The CDR3, as DNA: TGCGCCAGCAGCTTGGCCAGAGGCAGGGGACCCCTTGGGGACGAGCAGTACTTC. Encoded protein: CASSLARGRGPLGDEQYF.

The J gene is TRBJ1-5, the V gene TRBV6-5, with 7 nucleotides matching TRBD1. This CDR3 spans 15 amino acids. Per the germline V gene, CDR1 is MNHEY and CDR2 is SVGAGI. V lost 7 bases to trimming and J lost 0 bases; unmatched junction nucleotides: 6. The CDR3, as DNA: TGTGCCAGCACCCCGACAGGGAATAGCAATCAGCCCCAGCATTTT. As protein: CASTPTGNSNQPQHF.

This chain uses TRBV5-6 with TRBJ2-7, with D unclear. V lost 0 bases and J 0 bases, leaving 10 bases between the germline ends. CDR1 and CDR2 (germline): SGHDT, YYEEEE. This CDR3 region has 15 residues. The CDR3 bases are TGTGCCAGCAGCTTGGCAGGCGAGAGCTCCTACGAGCAGTACTTC. The encoded protein is CASSLAGESSYEQYF.

This CDR3 reads CASSSQTGGGYGYTF. CDR3 nucleotides: TGTGCCAGCAGCTCACAAACAGGGGGCGGCTATGGCTACACCTTC. This sequence joins TRBV7-9 and TRBJ1-2; 9 bases map to TRBD1. Trimming cost V 4 bases and J 4 bases; bases outside gene matches: 7. Germline CDR1 is SEHNR and CDR2 is FQNEAQ (reference sequence). CDR3 size: 15 residues.

The V call is TRBV30, the J call TRBJ2-7, with D possibly matching TRBD1 (5 bases). The germline CDR1 and CDR2 sequences are GTSNPN and SVGIG (reference sequence). The CDR3 loop spans 14 amino acids. Trimming left V 4 bases short and J 2 bases short, with 15 bases between. The CDR3 is CAWTGADSPYEQYF. The CDR3 region has the DNA TGTGCCTGGACTGGGGCAGACTCCCCCTACGAGCAGTACTTC.

The chain links TRBV6-5 to TRBJ1-2; 8 nucleotides line up with TRBD1. The CDR3 is 14 residues long. V was pared by 6 bases and J by 4 bases, with 7 bases of the junction left unmatched. Germline lookup yields CDR1 MNHEY and CDR2 SVGAGI. The CDR3 is CASSPTGGGYGYTF. The CDR3 DNA is TGTGCCAGCAGCCCTACAGGGGGAGGCTATGGCTACACCTTC.

This rearrangement joins TRBV6-1 to TRBJ1-6, with D maybe TRBD1 (6 bases). The CDR3 covers 16 residues. The germline gives CDR1 MNHNS, CDR2 SASEGT. V was trimmed by 2 bases and J by 6 bases, leaving 14 bases between them. As DNA, the CDR3 is TGTGCCAGCAGTGAACCCCCGGGGGGCAGTAATTCACCCCTCCACTTT. Translating gives CASSEPPGGSNSPLHF.

The genes are TRBV18 and TRBJ1-1, with D perhaps TRBD1 (5 bases). Germline V gene data show CDR1 as KGHSH and CDR2 as LQKENI. CDR3 size: 14 residues. Trimming took off 3 bases at V and 1 base at J, with 9 bases between the two ends. CDR3 in amino acids: CASSPATANTEAFF. The CDR3 bases are TGTGCCAGCTCACCCGCGACAGCGAACACTGAAGCTTTCTTT. The full variable domain, its missing parts supplied by reference TRBV18 and TRBJ1-1, is NAGVMQNPRHLVRRRGQEARLRCSPMKGHSHVYWYRQLPEEGLKFMVYLQKENIIDESGMPKERFSAEFPKEGPSILRIQQVVRGDSAAYFCASSPATANTEAFFGQGTRLTVV.